Reported below is one T cell receptor (beta chain). What this receptor recognizes is not known. No base quality values were provided; no much bigger clone lies one nucleotide off. A second Seattle source provided samples from volunteer blood donors who had recovered from COVID-19. Collaborating institutions collected whole blood in K2EDTA tubes following their own protocols. For TCRbeta analysis, collaborators shipped samples in one of three forms: frozen whole blood, isolated PBMCs, or DNA extracted from either of those sample types. The immunoSEQ Assay, a bias-controlled multiplex PCR, was used to amplify TCRbeta CDR3 regions from genomic DNA. The study's processing was this. Within the assay, amplification of reference gene primers was used to estimate how many nucleated cells each sample contained. To quantify the absolute abundance of each unique TCRbeta CDR3 rearrangement, sequence reads were collapsed and filtered. For each sample, productive Simpson clonality was calculated as the square root of Simpson's diversity index over productive rearrangements. TCRdb carries this immuneACCESS record with in-frame sequences only. Its versions omit some clonotypes, under half of them owing to an unresolved V gene in the studies checked, with the rest unexplained. V, J and clone size are those of that table, while D and trimming were read from the DNA. The sample table contains over 250,000 clones; only one count was recorded for under 90% of them. Of the sample, 8% to 10% falls within the top ten clones.

From cysteine to phenylalanine, the CDR3 is 15 amino acids long. The CDR3 DNA has 45 bases and is translated from base 1. For this chain, trimming is 1 base at the V end and 6 bases at the J end, and the number of junction bases without a gene match is 5. CDR1 is given as MGHRA and CDR2 as YSYEKL, both from the germline V gene. The data are from a study of blood T cell repertoires in COVID-19 (dated by TCRdb to between 2020 and 2021). Background for the entire study: Samples from collaborators originated in the United States, Italy and Spain and spanned both the acute and convalescent phases of COVID-19. The material from the prospective study consisted of cDNA or gDNA derived from T cells, B-cell-depleted T cells, or PBMCs. Deeply sampled blood TCRbeta repertoires from subjects exposed to, actively infected with, or recovered from COVID-19 were included in the dataset. A freely available public database, intended as a resource for researchers studying the immune response to SARS-CoV-2, is where the repertoires were released. The samples were drawn from two sources: the first 160 participants of the ongoing ImmuneRACE study, and 1,200 or so subjects contributed by 6 global collaborators. Nearly every sample came with metadata listing a de-identified subject ID, COVID-19 status, age in years and sex. Where available, HLA class I and class II types were obtained from metadata supplied by the sample provider rather than from assay-based typing. Study-level results and caveats: How much clinical and demographic metadata was included differed by source and by participant, and the metadata was provided uncurated.

Input material: peripheral blood. The chain couples TRBV4-1 to TRBJ2-2; 7 bases in between match TRBD2. The clonotype was recovered from a woman aged 50 to 65 who had recovered from COVID-19. In nucleotides, the sequence is TGCGCCAGCAGCCAAGGACTAGCCGCCGCCGGGGAGCTGTTTTTT. It translates to CASSQGLAAAGELFF.